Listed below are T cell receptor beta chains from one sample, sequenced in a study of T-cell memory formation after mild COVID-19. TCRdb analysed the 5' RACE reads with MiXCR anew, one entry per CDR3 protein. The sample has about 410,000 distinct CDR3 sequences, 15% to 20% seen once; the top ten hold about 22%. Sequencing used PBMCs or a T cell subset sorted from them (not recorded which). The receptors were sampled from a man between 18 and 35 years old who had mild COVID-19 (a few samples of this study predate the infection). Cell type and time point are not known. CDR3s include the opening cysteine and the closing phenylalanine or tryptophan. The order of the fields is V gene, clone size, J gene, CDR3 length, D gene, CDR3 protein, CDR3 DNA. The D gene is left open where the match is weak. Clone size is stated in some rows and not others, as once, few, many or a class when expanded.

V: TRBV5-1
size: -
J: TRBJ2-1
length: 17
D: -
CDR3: CARGHLLDRYSYNEQFF
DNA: TGCGCCAGGGGTCACTTACTGGACCGGTACTCCTACAATGAGCAGTTCTTC

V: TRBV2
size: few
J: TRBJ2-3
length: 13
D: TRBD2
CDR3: CANQRGWADTQYF
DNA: TGTGCCAACCAGCGGGGGTGGGCAGATACGCAGTATTTT

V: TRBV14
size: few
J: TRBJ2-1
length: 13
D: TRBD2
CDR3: CASSQGLAGLRFF
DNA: TGTGCCAGCAGCCAGGGACTAGCGGGGTTGCGGTTCTTC

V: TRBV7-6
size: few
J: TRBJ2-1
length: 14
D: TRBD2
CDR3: CASSRSGADNEQFF
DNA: TGTGCCAGCAGCCGTAGCGGGGCCGATAATGAGCAGTTCTTC

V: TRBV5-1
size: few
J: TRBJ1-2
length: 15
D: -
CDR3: CASSLGDTQVGGYTF
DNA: TGCGCCAGCAGCTTGGGGGACACTCAAGTCGGTGGCTACACCTTC

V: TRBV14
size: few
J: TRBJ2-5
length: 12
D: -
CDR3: CASSHQKETQYF
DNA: TGTGCCAGCAGCCATCAAAAAGAGACCCAGTACTTC

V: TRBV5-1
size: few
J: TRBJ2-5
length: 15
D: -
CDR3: CASSLGARDGETQYF
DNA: TGCGCCAGCAGCTTGGGAGCCCGGGACGGGGAGACCCAGTACTTC

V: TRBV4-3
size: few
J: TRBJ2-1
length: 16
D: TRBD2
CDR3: CASSHIGSGGRDEQFF
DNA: TGCGCCAGCAGCCATATCGGTAGCGGGGGGAGGGATGAGCAGTTCTTC

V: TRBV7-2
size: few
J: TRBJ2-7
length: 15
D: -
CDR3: CASSLLGGSYYEQYF
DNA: TGTGCCAGCAGCTTACTAGGGGGGTCCTACTACGAGCAGTACTTC

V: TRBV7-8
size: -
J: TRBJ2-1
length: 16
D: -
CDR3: CASSLAQDPFVDEQFF
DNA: TGTGCCAGCAGCTTAGCGCAGGACCCCTTTGTCGATGAGCAGTTCTTC

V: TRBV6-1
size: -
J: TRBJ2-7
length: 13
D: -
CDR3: CASSEGTVYEQYF
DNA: TGTGCCAGCAGTGAAGGGACGGTCTACGAGCAGTACTTC

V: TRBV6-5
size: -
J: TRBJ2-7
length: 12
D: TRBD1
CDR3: CATTGSLYEQYF
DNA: TGTGCCACGACAGGGTCCCTCTACGAGCAGTACTTC

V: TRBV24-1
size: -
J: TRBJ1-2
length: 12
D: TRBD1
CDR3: CATWGQDYGYTF
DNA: TGTGCCACCTGGGGACAGGACTATGGCTACACCTTC

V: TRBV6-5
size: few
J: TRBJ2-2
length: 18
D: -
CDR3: CASSYSGLPRGSTGELFF
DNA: TGTGCCAGCAGTTACTCGGGGTTACCTCGGGGGAGTACCGGGGAGCTGTTTTTT

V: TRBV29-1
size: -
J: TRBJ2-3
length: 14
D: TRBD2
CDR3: CSVPSSGGADTQYF
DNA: TGCAGCGTCCCATCTAGCGGGGGAGCAGATACGCAGTATTTT

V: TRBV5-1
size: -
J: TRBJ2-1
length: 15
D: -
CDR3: CASRLGDWEDNEQFF
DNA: TGCGCCAGCAGGTTGGGGGATTGGGAAGACAATGAGCAGTTCTTC

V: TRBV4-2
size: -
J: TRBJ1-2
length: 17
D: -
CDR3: CASSLQVQQPLPDGYTF
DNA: TGTGCCAGCAGCCTCCAGGTTCAGCAGCCCCTGCCGGATGGCTACACCTTC

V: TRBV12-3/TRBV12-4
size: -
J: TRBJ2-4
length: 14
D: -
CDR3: CTSSFTGFQNIQYF
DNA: TGTACCAGCAGTTTCACAGGGTTCCAAAACATTCAGTACTTC

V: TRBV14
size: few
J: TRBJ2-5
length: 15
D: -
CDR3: CASSRRDLRQETQYF
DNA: TGTGCCAGCAGCCGGCGGGACCTCCGGCAAGAGACCCAGTACTTC

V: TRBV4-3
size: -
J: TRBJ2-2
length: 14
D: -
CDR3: CASSQNLGTGELFF
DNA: TGCGCCAGCAGCCAAAATCTGGGGACCGGGGAGCTGTTTTTT

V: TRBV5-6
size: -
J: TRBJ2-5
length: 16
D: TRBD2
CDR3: CASSTRLAGGRETQYF
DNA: TGTGCCAGCAGCACCCGACTAGCGGGGGGGCGGGAGACCCAGTACTTC

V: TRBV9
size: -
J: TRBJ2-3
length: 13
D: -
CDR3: CASSPMSTDTQYF
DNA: TGTGCCAGCAGCCCGATGAGCACAGATACGCAGTATTTT

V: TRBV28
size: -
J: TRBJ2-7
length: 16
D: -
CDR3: CASETRRRGTPYEQYF
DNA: TGTGCCAGCGAGACGCGGAGACGGGGCACACCCTACGAGCAGTACTTC

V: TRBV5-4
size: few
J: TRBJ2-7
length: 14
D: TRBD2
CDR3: CASSLERGGREQYF
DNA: TGTGCCAGCAGCTTGGAGCGGGGGGGCCGGGAGCAGTACTTC

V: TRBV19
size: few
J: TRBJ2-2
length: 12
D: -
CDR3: CASSQLGGELFF
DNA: TGTGCCAGTAGCCAACTCGGCGGGGAGCTGTTTTTT

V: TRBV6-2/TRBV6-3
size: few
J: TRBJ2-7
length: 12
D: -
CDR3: CASSPELLEQYF
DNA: TGTGCCAGCAGTCCCGAACTTTTGGAGCAGTACTTC

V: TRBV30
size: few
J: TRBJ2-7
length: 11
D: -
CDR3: CAWSVWGEQYF
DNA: TGTGCCTGGAGTGTCTGGGGCGAGCAGTACTTC

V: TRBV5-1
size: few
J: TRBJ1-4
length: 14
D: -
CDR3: CASSLAGTQEKLFF
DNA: TGCGCCAGCAGCTTGGCCGGGACCCAAGAAAAACTGTTTTTT

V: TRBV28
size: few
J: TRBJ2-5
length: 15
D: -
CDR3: CASSLMGRYQETQYF
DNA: TGTGCCAGCAGTTTAATGGGGAGGTACCAAGAGACCCAGTACTTC

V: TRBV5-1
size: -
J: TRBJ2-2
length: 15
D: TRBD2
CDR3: CASSLGAGVYGELFF
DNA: TGCGCCAGCAGCTTGGGAGCGGGGGTTTACGGGGAGCTGTTTTTT

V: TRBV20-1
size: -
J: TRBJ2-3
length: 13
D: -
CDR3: CSARPGSTDTQYF
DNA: TGCAGTGCTCGGCCCGGTAGCACAGATACGCAGTATTTT

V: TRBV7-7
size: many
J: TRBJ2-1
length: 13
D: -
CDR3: CASSLNLGDEQFF
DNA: TGTGCCAGCAGTTTAAATCTAGGGGATGAGCAGTTCTTC

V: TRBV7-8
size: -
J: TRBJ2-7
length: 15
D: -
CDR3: CASSLTSGTYYEQYF
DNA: TGTGCCAGCAGCTTAACCTCGGGGACTTACTACGAGCAGTACTTC

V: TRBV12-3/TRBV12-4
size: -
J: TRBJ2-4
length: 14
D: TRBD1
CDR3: CASSLNRGKNIQYF
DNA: TGTGCCAGCAGTTTAAACAGGGGCAAAAACATTCAGTACTTC

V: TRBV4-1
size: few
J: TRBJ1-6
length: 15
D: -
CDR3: CASSQETGLGSPLHF
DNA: TGCGCCAGCAGCCAAGAAACAGGCCTGGGTTCACCCCTCCACTTT

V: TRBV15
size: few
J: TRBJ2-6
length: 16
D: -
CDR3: CATSREIQAGANVLTF
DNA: TGTGCCACCAGCAGAGAGATCCAGGCTGGGGCCAACGTCCTGACTTTC

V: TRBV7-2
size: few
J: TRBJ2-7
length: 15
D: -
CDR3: CASSLGAVRTYEQYF
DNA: TGTGCCAGCAGCTTAGGGGCTGTCAGAACCTACGAGCAGTACTTC

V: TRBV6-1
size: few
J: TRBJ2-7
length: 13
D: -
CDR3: CASSEAISRWQYF
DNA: TGTGCCAGCAGTGAAGCTATCAGCCGATGGCAGTACTTC

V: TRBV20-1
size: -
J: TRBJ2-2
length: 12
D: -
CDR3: CSGGINTGELFF
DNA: TGCAGTGGAGGGATCAACACCGGGGAGCTGTTTTTT

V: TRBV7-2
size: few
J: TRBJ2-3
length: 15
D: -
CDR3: CASSRSGGQGDTQYF
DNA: TGTGCCAGCAGCCGTAGTGGGGGCCAAGGAGATACGCAGTATTTT

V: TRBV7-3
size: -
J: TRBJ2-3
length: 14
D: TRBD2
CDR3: CASSLAGGWDTQYF
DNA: TGTGCCAGCAGCTTAGCGGGGGGCTGGGATACGCAGTATTTT

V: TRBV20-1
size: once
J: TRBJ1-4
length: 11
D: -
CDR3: CSASRGEKLFF
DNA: TGCAGTGCTAGCCGGGGGGAAAAACTGTTTTTT

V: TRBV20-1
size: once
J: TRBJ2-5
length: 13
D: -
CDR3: CSARDSAVETQYF
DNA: TGCAGTGCTAGAGATAGCGCAGTAGAGACCCAGTACTTC

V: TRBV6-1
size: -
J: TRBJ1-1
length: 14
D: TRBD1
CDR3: CASSRRDRESEAFF
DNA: TGTGCCAGCAGTCGGAGGGACAGGGAGTCTGAAGCTTTCTTT

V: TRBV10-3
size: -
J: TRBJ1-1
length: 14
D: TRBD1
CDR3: CAITSTGYNTEAFF
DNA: TGTGCCATCACCTCGACAGGGTACAACACTGAAGCTTTCTTT

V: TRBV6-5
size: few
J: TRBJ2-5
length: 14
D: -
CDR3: CASSYSTKGTTQYF
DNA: TGTGCCAGCAGTTACTCGACAAAGGGGACGACCCAGTACTTC

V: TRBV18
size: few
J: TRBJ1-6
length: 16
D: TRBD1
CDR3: CASSATGGFNNSPLHF
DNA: TGTGCCAGCTCAGCGACAGGGGGGTTCAACAATTCACCCCTCCACTTT

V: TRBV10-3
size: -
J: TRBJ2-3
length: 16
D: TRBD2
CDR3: CAISGTSGGRLDTQYF
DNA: TGTGCCATCAGCGGGACTAGCGGGGGTCGATTAGATACGCAGTATTTT

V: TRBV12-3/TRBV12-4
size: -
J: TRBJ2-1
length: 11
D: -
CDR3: CASRGVNEQFF
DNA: TGTGCCAGCAGGGGGGTCAATGAGCAGTTCTTC

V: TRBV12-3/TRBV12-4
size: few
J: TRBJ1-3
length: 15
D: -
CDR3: CASAWTRASGNTIYF
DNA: TGTGCCAGCGCCTGGACGAGGGCTTCTGGAAACACCATATATTTT

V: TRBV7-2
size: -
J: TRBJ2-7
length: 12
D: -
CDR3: CASMGVSYEQYF
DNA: TGTGCCAGCATGGGGGTCTCCTACGAGCAGTACTTC

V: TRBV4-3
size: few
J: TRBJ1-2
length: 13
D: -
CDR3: CASRNTGNYGYTF
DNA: TGCGCCAGCAGAAATACGGGGAACTATGGCTACACCTTC

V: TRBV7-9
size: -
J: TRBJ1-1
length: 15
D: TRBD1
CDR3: CASSPAQGANTEAFF
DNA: TGTGCCAGCAGCCCTGCGCAGGGGGCGAACACTGAAGCTTTCTTT

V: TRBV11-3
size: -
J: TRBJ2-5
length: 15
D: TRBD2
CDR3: CASSSSGGAQETQYF
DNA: TGTGCCAGCAGCTCTAGCGGGGGGGCCCAAGAGACCCAGTACTTC

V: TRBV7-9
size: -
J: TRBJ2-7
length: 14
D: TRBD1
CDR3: CASSADRAPYEQYF
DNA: TGTGCCAGCAGCGCAGACAGGGCCCCCTACGAGCAGTACTTC

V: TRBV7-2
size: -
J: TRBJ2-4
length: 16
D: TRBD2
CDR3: CASNLAMGRVGNIQYF
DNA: TGTGCCAGCAACTTAGCCATGGGGAGGGTGGGGAACATTCAGTACTTC